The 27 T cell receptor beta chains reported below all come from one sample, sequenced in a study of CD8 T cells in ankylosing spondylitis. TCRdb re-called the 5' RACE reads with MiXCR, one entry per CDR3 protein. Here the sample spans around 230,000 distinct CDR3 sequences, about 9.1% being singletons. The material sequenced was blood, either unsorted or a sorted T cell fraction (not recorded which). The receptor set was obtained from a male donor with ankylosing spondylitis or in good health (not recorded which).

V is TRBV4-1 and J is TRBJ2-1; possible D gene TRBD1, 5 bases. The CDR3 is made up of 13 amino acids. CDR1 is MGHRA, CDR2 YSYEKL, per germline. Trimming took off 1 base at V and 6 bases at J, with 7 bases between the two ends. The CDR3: CASSQGQGNEQFF. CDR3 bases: TGCGCCAGCAGCCAAGGGCAGGGCAATGAGCAGTTCTTC.

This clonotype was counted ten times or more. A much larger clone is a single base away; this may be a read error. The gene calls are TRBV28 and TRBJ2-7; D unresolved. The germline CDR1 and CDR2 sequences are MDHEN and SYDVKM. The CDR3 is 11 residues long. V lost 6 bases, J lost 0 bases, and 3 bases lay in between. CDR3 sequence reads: CASRSSYEQYF. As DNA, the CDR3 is TGTGCCAGCAGATCCTCCTACGAGCAGTACTTC.

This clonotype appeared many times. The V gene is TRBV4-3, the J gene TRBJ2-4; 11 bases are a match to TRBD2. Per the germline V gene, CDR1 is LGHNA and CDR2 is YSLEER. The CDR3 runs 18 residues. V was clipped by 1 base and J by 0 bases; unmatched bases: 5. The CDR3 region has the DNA TGCGCCAGCAGCCAAGCCTGGACTAGCGGGCGAGCCAAAAACATTCAGTACTTC. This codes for CASSQAWTSGRAKNIQYF.

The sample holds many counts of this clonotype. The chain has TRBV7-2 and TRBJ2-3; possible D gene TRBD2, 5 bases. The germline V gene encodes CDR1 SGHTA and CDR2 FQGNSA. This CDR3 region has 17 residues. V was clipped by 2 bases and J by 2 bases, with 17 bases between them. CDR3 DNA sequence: TGTGCCAGCAGCTTAACATTCTCGATCGGGATCACAGATACGCAGTATTTT. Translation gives CASSLTFSIGITDTQYF. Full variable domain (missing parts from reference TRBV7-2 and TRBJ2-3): GAGVSQSPSNKVTEKGKDVELRCDPISGHTALYWYRQSLGQGLEFLIYFQGNSAPDKSGLPSDRFSAERTGGSVSTLTIQRTQQEDSAVYLCASSLTFSIGITDTQYFGPGTRLTVL.

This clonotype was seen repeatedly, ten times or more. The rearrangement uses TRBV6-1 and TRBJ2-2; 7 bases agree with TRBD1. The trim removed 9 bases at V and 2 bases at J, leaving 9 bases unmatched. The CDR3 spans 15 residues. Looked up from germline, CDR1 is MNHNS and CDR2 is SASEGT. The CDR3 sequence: CASQGRDRNTGELFF. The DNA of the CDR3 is TGTGCCAGTCAGGGCCGGGACAGAAACACCGGGGAGCTGTTTTTT.

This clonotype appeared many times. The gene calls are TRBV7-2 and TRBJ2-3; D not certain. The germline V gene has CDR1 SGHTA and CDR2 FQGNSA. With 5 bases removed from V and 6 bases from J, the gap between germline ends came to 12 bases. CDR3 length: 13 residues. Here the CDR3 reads CASSTRTSDTQYF. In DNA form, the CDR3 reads TGTGCCAGCAGCACCCGCACTTCCGATACGCAGTATTTT.

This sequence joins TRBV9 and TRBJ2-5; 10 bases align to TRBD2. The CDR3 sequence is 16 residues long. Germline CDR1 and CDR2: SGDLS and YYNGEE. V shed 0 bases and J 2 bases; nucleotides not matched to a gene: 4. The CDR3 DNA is TGTGCCAGCAGCGTAGGGACTAGCGGAAGTCAAGAGACCCAGTACTTC. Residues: CASSVGTSGSQETQYF.

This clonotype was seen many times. CDR3 protein: CASTPGTSGRYEQFF. The CDR3 DNA reads as TGCGCCAGCACCCCCGGGACTAGCGGGAGATATGAGCAGTTCTTC. The chain carries TRBV5-1 and TRBJ2-1; TRBD2 matches at 14 bases. Germline values: CDR1 SGHRS, CDR2 YFSETQ. V trimming: 6 bases; J trimming: 8 bases; junction bases outside the gene matches: 7. The CDR3 is made up of 15 amino acids. The full variable domain, in which reference TRBV5-1 and TRBJ2-1 provide the parts outside the CDR3, is KAGVTQTPRYLIKTRGQQVTLSCSPISGHRSVSWYQQTPGQGLQFLFEYFSETQRNKGNFPGRFSGRQFSNSRSEMNVSTLELGDSALYLCASTPGTSGRYEQFFGPGTRLTVL.

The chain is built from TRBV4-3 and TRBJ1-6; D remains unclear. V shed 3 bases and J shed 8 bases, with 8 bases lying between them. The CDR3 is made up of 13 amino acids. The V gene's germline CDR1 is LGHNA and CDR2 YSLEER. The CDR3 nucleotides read TGCGCCAGCAGCCAGAAGACTTATTCACCCCTCCACTTT. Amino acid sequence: CASSQKTYSPLHF.

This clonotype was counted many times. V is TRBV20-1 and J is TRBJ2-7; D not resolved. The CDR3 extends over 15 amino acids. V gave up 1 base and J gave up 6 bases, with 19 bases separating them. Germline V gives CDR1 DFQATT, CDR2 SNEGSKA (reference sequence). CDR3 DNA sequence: TGCAGTGCTAGAGTAGGACGGACCCCAGGAAGCGAGCAGTACTTC. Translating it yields CSARVGRTPGSEQYF.

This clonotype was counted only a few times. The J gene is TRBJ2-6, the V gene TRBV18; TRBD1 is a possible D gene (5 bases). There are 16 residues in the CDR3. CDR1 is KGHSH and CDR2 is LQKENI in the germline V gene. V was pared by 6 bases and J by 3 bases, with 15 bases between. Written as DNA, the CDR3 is TGTGCCAGCTCCGGCCCGACAGTCCGTGGGGCCAACGTCCTGACTTTC. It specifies CASSGPTVRGANVLTF. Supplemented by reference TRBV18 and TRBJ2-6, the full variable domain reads NAGVMQNPRHLVRRRGQEARLRCSPMKGHSHVYWYRQLPEEGLKFMVYLQKENIIDESGMPKERFSAEFPKEGPSILRIQQVVRGDSAAYFCASSGPTVRGANVLTFGAGSRLTVL.

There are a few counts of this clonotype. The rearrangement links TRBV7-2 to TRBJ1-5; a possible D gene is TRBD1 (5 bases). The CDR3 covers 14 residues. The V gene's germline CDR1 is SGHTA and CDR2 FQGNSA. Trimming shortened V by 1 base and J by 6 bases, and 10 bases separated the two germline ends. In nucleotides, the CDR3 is TGTGCCAGCAGCTTAGGAGAGGGGTCTCAGCCCCAGCATTTT. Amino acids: CASSLGEGSQPQHF. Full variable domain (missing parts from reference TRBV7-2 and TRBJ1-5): GAGVSQSPSNKVTEKGKDVELRCDPISGHTALYWYRQSLGQGLEFLIYFQGNSAPDKSGLPSDRFSAERTGGSVSTLTIQRTQQEDSAVYLCASSLGEGSQPQHFGDGTRLSIL.

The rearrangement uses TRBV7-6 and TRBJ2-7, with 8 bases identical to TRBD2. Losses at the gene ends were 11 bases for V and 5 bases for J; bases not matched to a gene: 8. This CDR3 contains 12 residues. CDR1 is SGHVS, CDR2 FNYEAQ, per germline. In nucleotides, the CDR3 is TGTGCCTCCGGGAGGGGTTACAACGAGCAGTACTTC. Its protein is CASGRGYNEQYF.

CDR3 in DNA: TGTGCCAGCAGTGACAGAGATAATCAGCCCCAGCATTTT. Encoded protein: CASSDRDNQPQHF. The V and J genes are TRBV6-4 and TRBJ1-5; D call uncertain. Germline V gene lookup returns CDR1 MRHNA and CDR2 SNTAGT. The CDR3 totals 13 residues. The V gene lost 2 bases and the J gene lost 4 bases, with 6 bases spanning the gap.

The CDR3 bases are TGCGCCAGCAGCTTATCAGCTACCCGACAGGCGCAAGAGCAGTACTTC. This gives the protein CASSLSATRQAQEQYF. This chain connects TRBV5-1 to TRBJ2-7; a weak D match, TRBD1 (6 bases). With 2 bases removed from V and 7 bases from J, the gap between germline ends came to 22 bases. CDR3 size: 16 residues. Germline CDR1 SGHRS, CDR2 YFSETQ.

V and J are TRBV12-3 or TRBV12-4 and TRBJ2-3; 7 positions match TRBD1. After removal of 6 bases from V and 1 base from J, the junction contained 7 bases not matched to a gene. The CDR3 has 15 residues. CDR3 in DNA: TGTGCCAGCAGCCTAGGGGGCTCCGGCACAGATACGCAGTATTTT. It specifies CASSLGGSGTDTQYF.

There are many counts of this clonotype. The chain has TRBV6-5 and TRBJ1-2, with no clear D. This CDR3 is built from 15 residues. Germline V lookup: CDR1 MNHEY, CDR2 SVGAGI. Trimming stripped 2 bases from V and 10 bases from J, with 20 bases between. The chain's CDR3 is CASSYRLRTSAHYTF. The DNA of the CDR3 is TGTGCCAGCAGTTACAGACTTAGGACCAGCGCCCACTACACCTTC.

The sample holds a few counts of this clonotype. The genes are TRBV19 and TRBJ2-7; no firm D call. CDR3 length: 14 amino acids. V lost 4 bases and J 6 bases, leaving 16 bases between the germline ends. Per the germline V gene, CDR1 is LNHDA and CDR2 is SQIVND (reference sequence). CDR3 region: CASSTPGGVREQYF. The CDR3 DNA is TGTGCCAGTAGTACCCCCGGTGGGGTTCGCGAGCAGTACTTC.

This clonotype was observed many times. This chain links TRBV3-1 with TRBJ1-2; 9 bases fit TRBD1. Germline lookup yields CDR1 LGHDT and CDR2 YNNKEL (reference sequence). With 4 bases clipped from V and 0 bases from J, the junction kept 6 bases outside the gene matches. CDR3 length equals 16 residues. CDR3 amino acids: CASSRPGTGTNYGYTF. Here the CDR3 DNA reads TGTGCCAGCAGCCGGCCCGGGACAGGGACTAACTATGGCTACACCTTC. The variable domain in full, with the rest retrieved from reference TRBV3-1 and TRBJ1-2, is DTAVSQTPKYLVTQMGNDKSIKCEQNLGHDTMYWYKQDSKKFLKIMFSYNNKELIINETVPNRFSPKSPDKAHLNLHINSLELGDSAVYFCASSRPGTGTNYGYTFGSGTRLTVV.

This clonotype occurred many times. As DNA, the CDR3 is TGTGCCTGGAGCGATGGACTAGCGGGCTCCTACAATGAGCAGTTCTTC. This encodes CAWSDGLAGSYNEQFF. The chain carries TRBV30 and TRBJ2-1; 11 positions agree with TRBD2. The CDR3 has 16 amino acids. V lost 3 bases to trimming and J lost 0 bases; unmatched junction nucleotides: 4. Looked up from germline, CDR1 is GTSNPN and CDR2 is SVGIG (reference sequence).

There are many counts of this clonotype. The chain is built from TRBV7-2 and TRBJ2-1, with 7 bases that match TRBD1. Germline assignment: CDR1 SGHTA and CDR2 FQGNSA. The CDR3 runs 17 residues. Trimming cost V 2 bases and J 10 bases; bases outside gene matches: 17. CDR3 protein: CASSLNFPGQPPEEQFF. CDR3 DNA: TGTGCCAGCAGCTTAAACTTCCCGGGACAGCCCCCGGAGGAGCAGTTCTTC.

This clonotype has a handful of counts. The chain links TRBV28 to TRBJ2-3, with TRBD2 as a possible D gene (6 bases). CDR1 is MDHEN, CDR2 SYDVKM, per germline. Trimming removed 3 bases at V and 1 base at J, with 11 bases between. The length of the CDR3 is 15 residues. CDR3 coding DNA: TGTGCCAGCAGTTTTCTTAGCGGTCGCACAGATACGCAGTATTTT. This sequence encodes CASSFLSGRTDTQYF.

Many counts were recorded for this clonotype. The chain's CDR3 is CASSPSSRASLFF. The CDR3 DNA is TGTGCCAGCAGCCCCTCCTCGAGGGCATCGCTGTTTTTT. The genes are TRBV7-9 and TRBJ2-2; weak D call: TRBD2 (5 bases). This CDR3 spans 13 amino acids. In germline, CDR1 is SEHNR, CDR2 FQNEAQ (reference sequence). V was cut by 5 bases and J by 13 bases, with 17 bases left in between.

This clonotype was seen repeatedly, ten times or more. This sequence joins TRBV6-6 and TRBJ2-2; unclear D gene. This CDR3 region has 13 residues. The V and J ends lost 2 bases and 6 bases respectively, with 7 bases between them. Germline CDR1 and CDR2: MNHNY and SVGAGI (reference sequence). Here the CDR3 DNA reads TGTGCCAGCAGTTACACCCGAGCCGGGGAGCTGTTTTTT. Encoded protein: CASSYTRAGELFF.

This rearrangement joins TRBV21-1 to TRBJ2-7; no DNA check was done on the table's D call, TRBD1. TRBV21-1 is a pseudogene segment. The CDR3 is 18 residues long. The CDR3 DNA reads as TGTGCCAGCAGCAAAGAAAGGACTGGAACGGGACGGAACTACGAGCAGTACTTC. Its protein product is CASSKERTGTGRNYEQYF.

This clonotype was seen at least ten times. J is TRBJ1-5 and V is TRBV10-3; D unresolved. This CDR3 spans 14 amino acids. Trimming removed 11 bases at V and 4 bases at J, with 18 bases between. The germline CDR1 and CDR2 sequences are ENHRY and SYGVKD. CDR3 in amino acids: CAVSFGRENQPQHF. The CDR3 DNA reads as TGTGCCGTCTCCTTTGGACGGGAGAATCAGCCCCAGCATTTT.

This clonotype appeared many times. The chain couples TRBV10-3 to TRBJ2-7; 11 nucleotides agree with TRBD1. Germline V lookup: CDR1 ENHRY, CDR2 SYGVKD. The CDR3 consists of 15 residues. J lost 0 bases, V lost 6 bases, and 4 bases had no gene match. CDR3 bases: TGTGCCATCAGAGAGGGACAGGGGGTCTCCTACGAGCAGTACTTC. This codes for CAIREGQGVSYEQYF.